The 15 T cell receptor beta chains given below trace back to one sample, sequenced in a study of blood T cell repertoires in COVID-19. Generated by immunoSEQ multiplex PCR, the TCRdb table keeps only in-frame clones and is missing some. The repertoire consists of fewer than 100,000 clones, with about 80% occurring once and the leading ten covering about 24%. Input material: peripheral blood. These TCRs come from a man aged 65 to 79 with acute or convalescent COVID-19.

V gene TRBV19 combines with J gene TRBJ2-1, with 11 bases that match TRBD1. CDR1 is LNHDA and CDR2 is SQIVND in the germline V gene (reference sequence). Unmatched junction bases numbered 11, after V lost 7 bases and J lost 9 bases. This CDR3 has 15 amino acids. In DNA form, the CDR3 reads TGTGCCAGTACGACCCGGACAGGGGGCTCGGGTGAGCAGTTCTTC. Translating it yields CASTTRTGGSGEQFF.

As DNA, the CDR3 is TGTGCCACCAGTGATTTGTCCTCGAGCTCCTACAATGAGCAGTTCTTC. Its translation is CATSDLSSSSYNEQFF. The chain has TRBV24-1 and TRBJ2-1; D is uncertain. Per germline, CDR1 KGHDR and CDR2 SFDVKD. This CDR3 comprises 16 residues. V shed 0 bases and J shed 0 bases, with 8 bases lying between them.

The chain links TRBV19 to TRBJ1-5; 9 bases are a match to TRBD1. CDR3 size: 16 residues. Germline trimming cut 6 bases from V and 2 bases from J; bases unmatched to any gene: 8. The germline V gene has CDR1 LNHDA and CDR2 SQIVND (reference sequence). The CDR3 reads CASRSGTGNRNQPQHF. For the CDR3, the DNA is TGTGCCAGTAGATCAGGGACAGGGAATCGCAATCAGCCCCAGCATTTT.

This chain connects TRBV29-1 to TRBJ2-3; 7 positions match TRBD1. Trimming removed 2 bases from V and 4 bases from J; junction bases left unmatched: 9. CDR1 and CDR2 (germline): SQVTM, ANQGSEA. The CDR3 sequence is 15 residues long. CDR3 amino acids: CSVEPTTGHADTQYF. The CDR3 bases are TGCAGCGTTGAACCTACGACAGGGCACGCAGATACGCAGTATTTT.

The chain uses TRBV9 and TRBJ1-2; D might be TRBD1 (5 bases). The germline V gene has CDR1 SGDLS and CDR2 YYNGEE. CDR3 size: 12 residues. Trimming stripped 1 base from V and 8 bases from J, with 9 bases between. CDR3 DNA sequence: TGTGCCAGCAGCGTAAGCGGGGGGGGCTACACCTTC. Translation: CASSVSGGGYTF.

Ten or more counts support this clone. The chain has TRBV5-5 and TRBJ1-4; D call uncertain. The V end lost 0 bases, the J end lost 5 bases, and 5 bases lay between the germline ends. This CDR3 comprises 13 residues. Germline V gene data show CDR1 as SGHKS and CDR2 as YYEKEE (reference sequence). The CDR3 sequence: CASSLAQNEKLFF. The CDR3 DNA reads TGTGCCAGCAGCTTGGCCCAGAATGAAAAACTGTTTTTT.

The rearrangement uses TRBV25-1 and TRBJ2-7; D is possibly TRBD1 (6 bases). Germline values: CDR1 MGHDK, CDR2 SYGVNS. The CDR3 loop spans 11 amino acids. Trimming pared 7 bases from V and 5 bases from J, leaving 9 bases between. The chain's CDR3 is CASNQGHEQYF. CDR3 nucleotide sequence: TGTGCCAGCAATCAGGGGCACGAGCAGTACTTC.

This clone has more than one count but fewer than ten. The rearrangement uses TRBV30 and TRBJ2-7, with 7 bases lining up with TRBD1. Germline CDR1 is GTSNPN and CDR2 is SVGIG (reference sequence). CDR3 length equals 13 residues. Losses at the gene ends were 4 bases for V and 1 base for J; bases not matched to a gene: 4. The CDR3 sequence: CAWKTGTSYEQYF. The CDR3 bases are TGTGCCTGGAAGACAGGGACGTCCTACGAGCAGTACTTC.

The chain combines TRBV7-8 with TRBJ1-1, with TRBD1 as a possible D gene (5 bases). V lost 5 bases, J lost 1 base, and 11 bases lay in between. The germline V gene has CDR1 SGHVS and CDR2 FQNEAQ. This CDR3 spans 14 amino acids. The CDR3 sequence: CASSAVGGNTEAFF. CDR3 in DNA: TGTGCCAGCAGCGCCGTCGGGGGGAACACTGAAGCTTTCTTT.

This sequence joins TRBV5-4 and TRBJ1-1; D is ambiguous. V lost 4 bases and J 4 bases, leaving 23 bases between the germline ends. CDR1 SGHNT and CDR2 YYREEE come from the germline V gene (reference sequence). This CDR3 spans 17 amino acids. The CDR3 loop is CASSPTGSKSRGTEAFF. CDR3 DNA: TGTGCCAGCAGCCCAACCGGGAGTAAATCCCGGGGCACTGAAGCTTTCTTT.

The sample holds a few counts of this clone. The chain carries TRBV28 and TRBJ2-1, with 10 bases aligning to TRBD2. The V segment lost 6 bases and the J segment 5 bases; nucleotides outside the gene matches: 7. This CDR3 comprises 15 residues. Per germline, CDR1 MDHEN and CDR2 SYDVKM. Written as DNA, the CDR3 is TGTGCCAGCAGCAATGCCGGGACTAGCGACAATGAGCAGTTCTTC. Encoded protein: CASSNAGTSDNEQFF. The complete variable domain, with remaining parts taken from reference TRBV28 and TRBJ2-1, reads DVKVTQSSRYLVKRTGEKVFLECVQDMDHENMFWYRQDPGLGLRLIYFSYDVKMKEKGDIPEGYSVSREKKERFSLILESASTNQTSMYLCASSNAGTSDNEQFFGPGTRLTVL.

This chain connects TRBV2 to TRBJ1-5; the D is unclear. Trimming took 8 bases from V and 0 from J, leaving 11 bases between them. CDR3 size: 14 residues. Germline V gene lookup returns CDR1 SNHLY and CDR2 FYNNEI. CDR3 nucleotides: TGTGCCAGCTACGGGGATCATAGCAATCAGCCCCAGCATTTT. This translates into CASYGDHSNQPQHF.

This clone was seen a single time. V usage is TRBV3-1 (or the pseudogene TRBV3-2) and J usage is TRBJ2-1, with D unclear. The germline V gene encodes CDR1 LGHDT and CDR2 YNNKEL (reference sequence). V was pared by 1 base and J by 0 bases, with 10 bases between. The CDR3 is 16 residues long. As DNA, the CDR3 is TGTGCCAGCAGCCAAGCCCCTCTAGTCTCCTACAATGAGCAGTTCTTC. This translates into CASSQAPLVSYNEQFF.

This chain connects TRBV19 to TRBJ1-6; D ambiguous. Trimming stripped 6 bases from V and 8 bases from J, with 17 bases between. Germline assignment: CDR1 LNHDA and CDR2 SQIVND (reference sequence). CDR3 length equals 15 residues. The CDR3 reads CASRYRGKADSPLHF. For the CDR3, the DNA is TGTGCCAGTAGATATCGTGGGAAAGCGGATTCACCCCTCCACTTT.

This clone was recorded only once. The junction does not match germline at one end; this may be a read error. The chain links TRBV7-7 to TRBJ2-1; 8 bases align to TRBD1. The CDR3 covers 15 residues. Germline-derived CDR1 and CDR2 are SSHAT and FNYEAQ (reference sequence). CDR3 DNA sequence: TGTGCTAGCAGCCGAACCTCGACAGGGGCGGATGAGCAGTTCTTC. This encodes CASSRTSTGADEQFF.